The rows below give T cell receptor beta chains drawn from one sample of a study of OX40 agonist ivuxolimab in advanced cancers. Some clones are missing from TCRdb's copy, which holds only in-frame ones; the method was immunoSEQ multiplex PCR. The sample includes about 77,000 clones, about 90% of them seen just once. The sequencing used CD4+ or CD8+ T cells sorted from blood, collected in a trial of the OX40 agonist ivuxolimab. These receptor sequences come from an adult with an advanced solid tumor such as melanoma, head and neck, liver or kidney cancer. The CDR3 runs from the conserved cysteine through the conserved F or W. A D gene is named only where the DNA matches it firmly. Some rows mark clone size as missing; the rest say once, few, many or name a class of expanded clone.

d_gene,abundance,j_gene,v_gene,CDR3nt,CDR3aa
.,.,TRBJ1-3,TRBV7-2,TGTGCCAGCAGCCCTAGACCGGGACGGGGAACTTCTGGAAACACCATATATTTT,CASSPRPGRGTSGNTIYF
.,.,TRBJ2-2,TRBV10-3,TGTGCCATCAGGGGGGACGGGAAGACGACCGGGGAGCTGTTTTTT,CAIRGDGKTTGELFF
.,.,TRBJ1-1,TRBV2,TGTGCCACCAGGATGGACACTGAAGCTTTCTTT,CATRMDTEAFF
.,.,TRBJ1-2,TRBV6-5,TGTGCCAGCAGGGGCGGCGGCAGATGGGGCTATGGCTACACCTTC,CASRGGGRWGYGYTF
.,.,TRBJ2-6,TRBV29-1,TGCAGCGTTGAAGCCCGATCTGGGGCCAACGTCCTGACTTTC,CSVEARSGANVLTF
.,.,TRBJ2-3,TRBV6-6,TGTGCCAGCAGTGGACAGAATACGCAGTATTTT,CASSGQNTQYF
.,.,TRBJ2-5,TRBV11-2,TGTGCCAGCAGAACGGTCCGGGCCCAGTACTTC,CASRTVRAQYF
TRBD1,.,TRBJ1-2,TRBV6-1,TGTGCCAGCAGTGGCTCGGCCGGACAGGGGGTCCCTAACTATGGCTACACCTTC,CASSGSAGQGVPNYGYTF
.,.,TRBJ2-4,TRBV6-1,TGTGCCAGCCAGGAGCTAGCCAAAAACATTCAGTACTTC,CASQELAKNIQYF
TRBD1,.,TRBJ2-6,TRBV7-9,TGTGCCAGCAGCTCCGGGACAGCGCCTTGGGGGGCCAACGTCCTGACTTTC,CASSSGTAPWGANVLTF
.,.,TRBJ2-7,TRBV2,TGTGCCAGCAGTGACGGGTCCCCAGCCTACGAGCAGTACTTC,CASSDGSPAYEQYF
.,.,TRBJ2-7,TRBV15,TGTGCCACCAGCAGAGAGGATAGCGGCTCCTACGAGCAGTACTTC,CATSREDSGSYEQYF
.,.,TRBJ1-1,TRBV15,TGTGCCACCAGCATAGGGGCCGGGAACACTGAAGCTTTCTTT,CATSIGAGNTEAFF
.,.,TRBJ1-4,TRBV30,TGTGCCTGGAGTAAAGGGGGTGCTAATGAAAAACTGTTTTTT,CAWSKGGANEKLFF
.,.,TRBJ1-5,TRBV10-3,TGTGCCATCAGTGCCGGACGGATAGATCAGCCCCAGCATTTT,CAISAGRIDQPQHF
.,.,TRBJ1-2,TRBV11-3,TGTGCCAGCAGCTTAGGCCGATTCGCTAACTATGGCTACACCTTC,CASSLGRFANYGYTF
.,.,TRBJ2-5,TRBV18,TGTGCCAGCTCCCTCCACGATCAAGAGACCCAGTACTTC,CASSLHDQETQYF
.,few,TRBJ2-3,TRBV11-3,TGTGCCAGCAGCTTAGTTGCGGGGACAGATACGCAGTATTTT,CASSLVAGTDTQYF